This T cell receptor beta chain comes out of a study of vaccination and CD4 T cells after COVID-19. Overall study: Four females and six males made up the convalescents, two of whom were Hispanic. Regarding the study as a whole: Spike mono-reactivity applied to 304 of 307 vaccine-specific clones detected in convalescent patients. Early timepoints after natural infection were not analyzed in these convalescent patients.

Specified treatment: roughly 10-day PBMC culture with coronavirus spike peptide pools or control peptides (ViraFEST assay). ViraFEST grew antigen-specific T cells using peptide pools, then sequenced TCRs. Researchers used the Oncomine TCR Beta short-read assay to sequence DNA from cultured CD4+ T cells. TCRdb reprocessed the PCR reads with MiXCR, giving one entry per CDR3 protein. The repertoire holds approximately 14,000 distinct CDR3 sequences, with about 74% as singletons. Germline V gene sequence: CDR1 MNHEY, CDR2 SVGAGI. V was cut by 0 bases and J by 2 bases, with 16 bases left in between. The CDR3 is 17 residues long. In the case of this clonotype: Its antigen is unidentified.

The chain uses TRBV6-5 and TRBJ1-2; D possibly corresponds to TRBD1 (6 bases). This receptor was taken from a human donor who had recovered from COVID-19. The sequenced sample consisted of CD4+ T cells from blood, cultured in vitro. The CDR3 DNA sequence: TGTGCCAGCAGTTACTCTGTGTGGACAGCCGCCAACTATGGCTACACCTTC. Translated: CASSYSVWTAANYGYTF.